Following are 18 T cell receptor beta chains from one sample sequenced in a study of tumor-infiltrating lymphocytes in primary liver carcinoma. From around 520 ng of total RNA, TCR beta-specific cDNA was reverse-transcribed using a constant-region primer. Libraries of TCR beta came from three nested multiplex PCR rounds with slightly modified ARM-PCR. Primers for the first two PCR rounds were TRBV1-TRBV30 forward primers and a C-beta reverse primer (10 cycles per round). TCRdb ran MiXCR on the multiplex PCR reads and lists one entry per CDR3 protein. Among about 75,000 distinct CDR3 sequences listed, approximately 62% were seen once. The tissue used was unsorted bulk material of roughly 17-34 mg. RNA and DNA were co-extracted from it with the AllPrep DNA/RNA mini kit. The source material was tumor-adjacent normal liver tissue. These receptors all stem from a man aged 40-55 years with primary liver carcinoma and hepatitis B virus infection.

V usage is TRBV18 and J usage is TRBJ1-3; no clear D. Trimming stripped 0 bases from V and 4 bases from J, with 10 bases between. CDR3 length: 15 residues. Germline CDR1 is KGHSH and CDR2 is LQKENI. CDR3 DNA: TGTGCCAGCTCACCACCGAAGACCTTCGGAAACACCATATATTTT. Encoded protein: CASSPPKTFGNTIYF. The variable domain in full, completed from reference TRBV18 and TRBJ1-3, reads NAGVMQNPRHLVRRRGQEARLRCSPMKGHSHVYWYRQLPEEGLKFMVYLQKENIIDESGMPKERFSAEFPKEGPSILRIQQVVRGDSAAYFCASSPPKTFGNTIYFGEGSWLTVV.

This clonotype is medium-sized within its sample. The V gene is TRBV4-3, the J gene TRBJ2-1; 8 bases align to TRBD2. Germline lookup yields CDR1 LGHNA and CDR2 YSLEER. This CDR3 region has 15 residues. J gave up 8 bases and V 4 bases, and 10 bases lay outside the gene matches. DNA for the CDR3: TGCGCCAGCAGCCGGGGCAGCGGGAGTTATGATGAGCAGTTCTTC. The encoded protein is CASSRGSGSYDEQFF.

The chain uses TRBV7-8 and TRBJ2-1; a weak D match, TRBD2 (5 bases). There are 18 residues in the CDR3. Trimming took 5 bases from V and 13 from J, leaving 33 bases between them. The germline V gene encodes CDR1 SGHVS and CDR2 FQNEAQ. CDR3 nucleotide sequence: TGTGCCAGCAGCCCTCTTGGAGGCTCAGCGGTCTCCTACAATAAACAGTTCTTC. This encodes CASSPLGGSAVSYNKQFF.

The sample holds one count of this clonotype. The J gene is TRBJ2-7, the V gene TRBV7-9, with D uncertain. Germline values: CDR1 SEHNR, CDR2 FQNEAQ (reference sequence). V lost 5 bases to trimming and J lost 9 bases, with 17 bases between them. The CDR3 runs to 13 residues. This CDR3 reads CASSLSVELGQYF. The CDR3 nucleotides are TGTGCCAGCAGCCTATCGGTAGAGCTCGGGCAGTACTTC.

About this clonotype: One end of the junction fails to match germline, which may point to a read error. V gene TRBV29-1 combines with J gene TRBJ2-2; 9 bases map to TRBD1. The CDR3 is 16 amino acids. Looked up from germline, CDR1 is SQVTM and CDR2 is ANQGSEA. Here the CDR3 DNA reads TGCAGCGTCGAGGCCGGGACAGGGTACCACACGGGGGAGCTGTTTTTT. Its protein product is CSVEAGTGYHTGELFF.

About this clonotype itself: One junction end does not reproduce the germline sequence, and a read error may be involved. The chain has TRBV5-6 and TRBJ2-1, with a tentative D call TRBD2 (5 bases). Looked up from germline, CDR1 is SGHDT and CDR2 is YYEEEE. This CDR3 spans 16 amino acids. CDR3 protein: CASSSDSSSSYTEQFF. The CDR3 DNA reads TGTGCCAGCAGCTCGGACTCCTCTAGCTCCTACACTGAGCAGTTCTTC. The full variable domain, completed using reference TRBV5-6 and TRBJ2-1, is DAGVTQSPTHLIKTRGQQVTLRCSPKSGHDTVSWYQQALGQGPQFIFQYYEEEERQRGNFPDRFSGHQFPNYSSELNVNALLLGDSALYLCASSSDSSSSYTEQFFGPGTRLTVL.

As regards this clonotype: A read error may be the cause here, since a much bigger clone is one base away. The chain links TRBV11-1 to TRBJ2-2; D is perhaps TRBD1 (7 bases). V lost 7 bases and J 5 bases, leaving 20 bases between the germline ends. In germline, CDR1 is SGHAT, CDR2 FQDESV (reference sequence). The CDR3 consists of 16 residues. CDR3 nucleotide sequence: TGTGCCAGCAACTCCAACTCAGGGGGGCTAACCGGGGAGCTGTTTTTT. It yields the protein CASNSNSGGLTGELFF. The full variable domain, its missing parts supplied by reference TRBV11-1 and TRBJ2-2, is EAEVAQSPRYKITEKSQAVAFWCDPISGHATLYWYRQILGQGPELLVQFQDESVVDDSQLPKDRFSAERLKGVDSTLKIQPAELGDSAMYLCASNSNSGGLTGELFFGEGSRLTVL.

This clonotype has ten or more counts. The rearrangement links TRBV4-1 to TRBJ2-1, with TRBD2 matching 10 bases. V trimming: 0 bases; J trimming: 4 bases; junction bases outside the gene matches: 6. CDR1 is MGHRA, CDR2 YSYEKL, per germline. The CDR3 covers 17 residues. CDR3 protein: CASSQDWASGSYNEQFF. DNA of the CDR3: TGCGCCAGCAGCCAAGATTGGGCTAGCGGGAGTTACAATGAGCAGTTCTTC.

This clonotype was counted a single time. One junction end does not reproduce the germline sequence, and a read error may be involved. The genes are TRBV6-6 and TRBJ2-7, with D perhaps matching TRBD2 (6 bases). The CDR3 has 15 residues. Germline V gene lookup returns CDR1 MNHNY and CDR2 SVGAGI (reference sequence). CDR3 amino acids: CTSSHDTYGSYEQYF. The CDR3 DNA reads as TGTACCAGCAGTCACGACACCTACGGGAGCTACGAACAGTACTTC.

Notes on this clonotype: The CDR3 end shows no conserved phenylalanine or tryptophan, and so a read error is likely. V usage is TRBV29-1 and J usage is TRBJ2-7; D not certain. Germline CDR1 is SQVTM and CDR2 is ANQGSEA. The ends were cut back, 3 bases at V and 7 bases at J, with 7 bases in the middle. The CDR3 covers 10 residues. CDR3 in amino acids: CSVEWGEQYL. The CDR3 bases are TGCAGCGTTGAGTGGGGTGAGCAGTACTTA.

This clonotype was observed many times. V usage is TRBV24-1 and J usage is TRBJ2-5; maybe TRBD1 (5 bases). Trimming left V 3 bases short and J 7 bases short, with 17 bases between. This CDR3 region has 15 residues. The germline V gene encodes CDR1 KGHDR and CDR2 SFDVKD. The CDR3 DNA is TGTGCCACCAGTGATACGACGAAAGAGCAGGGGACCCAGTACTTC. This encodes CATSDTTKEQGTQYF.

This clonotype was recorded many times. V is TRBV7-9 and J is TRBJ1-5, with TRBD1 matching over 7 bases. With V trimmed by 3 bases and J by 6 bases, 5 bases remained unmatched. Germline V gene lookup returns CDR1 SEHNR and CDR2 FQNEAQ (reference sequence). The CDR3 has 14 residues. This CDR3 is CASSFGQDGQPQHF. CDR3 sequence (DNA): TGTGCCAGCAGCTTCGGACAGGACGGTCAGCCCCAGCATTTT.

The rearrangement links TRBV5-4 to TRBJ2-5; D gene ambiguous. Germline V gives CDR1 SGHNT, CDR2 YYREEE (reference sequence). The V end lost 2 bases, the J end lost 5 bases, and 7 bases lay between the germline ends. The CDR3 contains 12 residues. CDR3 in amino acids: CASSLPRETQYF. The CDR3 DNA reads TGTGCCAGCAGCTTACCGCGCGAGACCCAGTACTTC. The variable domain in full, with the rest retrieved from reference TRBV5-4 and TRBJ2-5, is ETGVTQSPTHLIKTRGQQVTLRCSSQSGHNTVSWYQQALGQGPQFIFQYYREEENGRGNFPPRFSGLQFPNYSSELNVNALELDDSALYLCASSLPRETQYFGPGTRLLVL.

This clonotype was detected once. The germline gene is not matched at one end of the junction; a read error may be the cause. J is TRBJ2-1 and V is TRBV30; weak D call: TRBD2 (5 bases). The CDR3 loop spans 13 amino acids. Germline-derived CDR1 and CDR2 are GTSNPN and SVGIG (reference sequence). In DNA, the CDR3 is TGTGCATGGAGTGTACTTCTCGGGGATGAGCAGTTCTTC. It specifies CAWSVLLGDEQFF.

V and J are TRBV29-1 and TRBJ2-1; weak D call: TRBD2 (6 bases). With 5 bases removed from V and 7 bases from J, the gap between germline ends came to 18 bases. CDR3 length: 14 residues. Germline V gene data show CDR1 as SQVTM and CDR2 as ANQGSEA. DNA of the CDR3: TGCAGCGTTCCCAGGATAGGAGGGTTTAATGAGCAGTTCTTC. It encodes CSVPRIGGFNEQFF.

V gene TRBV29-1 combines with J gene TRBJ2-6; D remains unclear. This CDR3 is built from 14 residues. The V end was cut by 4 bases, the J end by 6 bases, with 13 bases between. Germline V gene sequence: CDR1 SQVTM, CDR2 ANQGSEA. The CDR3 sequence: CSVGKFLEANVLTF. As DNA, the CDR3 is TGCAGCGTTGGGAAGTTCCTTGAGGCCAACGTCCTGACTTTC.

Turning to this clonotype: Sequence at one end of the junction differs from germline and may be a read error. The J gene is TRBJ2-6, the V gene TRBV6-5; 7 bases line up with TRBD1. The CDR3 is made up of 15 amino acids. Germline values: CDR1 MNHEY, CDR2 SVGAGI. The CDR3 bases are TGTGCCTGCAGCTGCGACAGGGCTGGGGCCAACGTCCTGACTTTC. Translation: CACSCDRAGANVLTF.

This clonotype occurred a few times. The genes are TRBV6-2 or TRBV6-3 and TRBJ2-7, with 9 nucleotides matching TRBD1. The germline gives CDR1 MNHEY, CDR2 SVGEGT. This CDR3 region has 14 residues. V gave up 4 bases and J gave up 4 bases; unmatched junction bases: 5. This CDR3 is CASSLRTGEYEQYF. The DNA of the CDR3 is TGTGCCAGCAGTTTAAGGACAGGGGAGTACGAGCAGTACTTC.